This TCR beta chain was sequenced for a study of blood T cells in healthy people across ages. The CDR3 is made up of 14 amino acids. The germline V gene has CDR1 MNHEY and CDR2 SVGAGI. V lost 0 bases, J lost 6 bases, and 1 base stayed unmatched. A second PCR of roughly 7 to 11 cycles used a sample-barcoded 5' primer and a J-beta primer mix. TCRdb processed the 5' RACE reads anew with MiXCR; each CDR3 protein has one entry. The sample holds around 1.5 million distinct CDR3 sequences; approximately 63% are singletons and the top ten take over 5%. Notes on this clonotype: Antigen unknown.

General study results and limits: Whereas aged donors had fewer naive CD4+ cells, long-lived donors had more of them and higher diversity.

The receptor was isolated from a man aged 18 to 29 in good health. The sample taken for sequencing was blood. The chain recombines TRBV6-5 with TRBJ1-1; TRBD1 agrees at 10 bases. DNA of the CDR3: TGTGCCAGCAGTTACTCGACAGGGGGCCCTGAAGCTTTCTTT. It translates to CASSYSTGGPEAFF.